These 6 T cell receptor beta chains were sequenced from one sample in a study of shared clonotypes between healthy human individuals. Produced via immunoSEQ multiplex PCR; TCRdb's table is partial and in-frame only. The table records roughly 1.4 million clones, about 98.5% of them present only once. Sequencing was done on a sample of naive CD4+ T cells sorted from blood. As for subset: CD45RA+ positively selected. Receptors originate from a man under 40 in good health.

The rearrangement links TRBV10-3 to TRBJ2-7; D is unclear. This CDR3 is built from 15 residues. Germline assignment: CDR1 ENHRY and CDR2 SYGVKD. Trimming removed 2 bases at V and 4 bases at J, with 15 bases between. The CDR3 spells CAISEGDRALYEQYF. CDR3 sequence (DNA): TGTGCCATCAGTGAGGGGGATAGGGCCTTATACGAGCAGTACTTC.

This chain joins TRBV7-2 and TRBJ2-7, with D perhaps TRBD1 (5 bases). V gave up 1 base and J gave up 2 bases, with 9 bases separating them. This CDR3 contains 14 residues. In germline, CDR1 is SGHTA, CDR2 FQGNSA. This CDR3 reads CASSLEQGAYEQYF. For the CDR3, the DNA is TGTGCCAGCAGCTTAGAGCAGGGTGCCTACGAGCAGTACTTC. The full variable domain, completed using reference TRBV7-2 and TRBJ2-7, is GAGVSQSPSNKVTEKGKDVELRCDPISGHTALYWYRQSLGQGLEFLIYFQGNSAPDKSGLPSDRFSAERTGGSVSTLTIQRTQQEDSAVYLCASSLEQGAYEQYFGPGTRLTVT.

The rearrangement links TRBV5-1 to TRBJ2-1; TRBD1 agrees at 7 bases. The V segment lost 4 bases and the J segment 8 bases; nucleotides outside the gene matches: 3. This CDR3 has 12 residues. The germline V gene encodes CDR1 SGHRS and CDR2 YFSETQ. CDR3 amino acids: CASSPDRDEQFF. The CDR3 nucleotides are TGCGCCAGCAGCCCCGACAGGGATGAGCAGTTCTTC.

This clone has just one count. This chain links TRBV20-1 with TRBJ2-7; possibly TRBD1 for D (6 bases). Between the trimmed V and J ends, which lost 6 bases and 6 bases, there was a span of 9 bases. This CDR3 has 10 amino acids. CDR1 and CDR2 from the germline V gene are DFQATT and SNEGSKA (reference sequence). CDR3 sequence reads: CSAQQGEQYF. In DNA form, the CDR3 reads TGCAGTGCGCAACAGGGCGAGCAGTACTTC.

This clone came up once. This chain links TRBV14 with TRBJ2-7, with D hard to call. V lost 0 bases and J lost 6, with 9 bases in between. The germline V gene has CDR1 SGHDN and CDR2 FVKESK. CDR3 length: 13 residues. Here the CDR3 DNA reads TGTGCCAGCAGCCAAGATCTTGTAGGCGAGCAGTACTTC. Amino acid sequence: CASSQDLVGEQYF.

The chain employs TRBV5-1 and TRBJ2-7, with a weak D call TRBD2 (5 bases). The CDR3 runs 14 residues. The germline V and J ends were trimmed by 0 bases and 4 bases, with 11 bases remaining between them. Germline-derived CDR1 and CDR2 are SGHRS and YFSETQ. CDR3 protein: CASSLDGNGYEQYF. For the CDR3, the DNA is TGCGCCAGCAGCTTGGACGGGAACGGGTACGAGCAGTACTTC.